This T cell receptor (beta chain) derives from a study of blood T cell repertoires in COVID-19. Overall study context: Donors in Cohort 3 who had recovered were those with two negative PCRs, healthcare professional clearance, or resolution of their symptoms. T cells, B-cell-depleted T cells, or PBMCs provided the cDNA or gDNA that served as material.

Per the study methods: Amplification from reference gene primers served as the basis for estimated nucleated cell counts. The repertoire was sequenced with immunoSEQ multiplex PCR; TCRdb's copy has only in-frame clones and lacks some. From that table come the V and J calls and clone size; the DNA was used to work out D and trimming. The sample carries a few hundred thousand clones, more than 75% recorded once. The participants were between roughly 18 and 90 years old and came from about two dozen US areas. Trimming removed 4 bases from V and 5 bases from J; junction bases left unmatched: 6. The CDR3 is 15 residues long. The germline gives CDR1 SGHRS, CDR2 YFSETQ.

The origin of this receptor is a man between 35 and 55 years old in a cohort exposed to, infected with or recovered from COVID-19 (not recorded which). The chain is built from TRBV5-1 and TRBJ2-2, with TRBD2 matching 9 bases. The specimen was PBMCs or T cells enriched from blood (not recorded which). CDR3 nucleotide sequence: TGCGCCAGCAGCCCTAGCGGGAAAGGGACCGGGGAGCTGTTTTTT. Protein sequence: CASSPSGKGTGELFF.